This TCR beta chain was identified in a study of cytomegalovirus exposure and HLA in healthy donors. Study observations and caveats: The number of N-insertions in an Asian-associated ancestry cluster was reportedly below the 666-donor mean in a later analysis. Productive rates of about 87% or about 30% were seen for most TCR beta V segments in an earlier analysis.

As concerns this clone: Its specificity is not known.

The PCR made use of 60 Vbeta and 13 Jbeta primers. Measured with immunoSEQ multiplex PCR; TCRdb has only the in-frame clones, and not every one. The profile shows about 59,000 clones, roughly four fifths of them singletons. The CDR3 has 16 residues. V dropped 0 bases and J dropped 7; count of bases not matched to a gene: 8. CDR1 and CDR2 from the germline V gene are MNHEY and SVGAGI. The gene calls are TRBV6-5 and TRBJ2-1; 8 bases match TRBD2. Sample: PBMCs. The clonotype comes from a human donor in good health. The CDR3 DNA follows: TGTGCCAGCAGTTACTCGGCCGGGAGGGTTAAGAATGAGCAGTTCTTC. Its protein is CASSYSAGRVKNEQFF.